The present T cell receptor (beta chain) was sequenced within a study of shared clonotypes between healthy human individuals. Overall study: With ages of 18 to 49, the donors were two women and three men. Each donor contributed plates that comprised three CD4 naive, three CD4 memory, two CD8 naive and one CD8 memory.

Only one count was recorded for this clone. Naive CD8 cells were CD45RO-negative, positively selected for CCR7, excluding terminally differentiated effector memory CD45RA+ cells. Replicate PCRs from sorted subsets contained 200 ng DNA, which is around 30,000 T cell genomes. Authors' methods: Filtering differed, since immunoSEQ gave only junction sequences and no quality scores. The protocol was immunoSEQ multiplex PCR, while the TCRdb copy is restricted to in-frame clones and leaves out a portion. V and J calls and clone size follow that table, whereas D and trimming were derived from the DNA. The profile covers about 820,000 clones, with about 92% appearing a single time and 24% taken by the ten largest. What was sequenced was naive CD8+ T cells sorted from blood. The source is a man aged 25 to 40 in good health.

CDR3 sequence (DNA): TGTGCCAGCAGCTTAAGAGGGGATACCTACGAGCAGTACTTC. Amino acids: CASSLRGDTYEQYF. V usage is TRBV11-3 and J usage is TRBJ2-7, with D perhaps given as TRBD1 or TRBD2 (5 bases each). Germline lookup yields CDR1 SGHNT and CDR2 YENEEA. This CDR3 spans 14 amino acids. V gave up 2 bases and J gave up 2 bases, with 10 bases separating them.